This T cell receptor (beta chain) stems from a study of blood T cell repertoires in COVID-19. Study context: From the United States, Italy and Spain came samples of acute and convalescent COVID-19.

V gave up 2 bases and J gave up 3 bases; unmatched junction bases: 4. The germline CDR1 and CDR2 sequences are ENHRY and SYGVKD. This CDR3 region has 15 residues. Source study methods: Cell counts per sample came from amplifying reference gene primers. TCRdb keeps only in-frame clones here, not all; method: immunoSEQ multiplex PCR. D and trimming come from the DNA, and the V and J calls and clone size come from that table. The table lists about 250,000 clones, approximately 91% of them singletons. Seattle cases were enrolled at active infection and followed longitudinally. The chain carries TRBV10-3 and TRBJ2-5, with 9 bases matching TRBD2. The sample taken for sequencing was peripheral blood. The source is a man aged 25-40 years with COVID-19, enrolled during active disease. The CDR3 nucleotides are TGTGCCATCAGTGAGCCCCCTAGCGGGGAAGAGACCCAGTACTTC. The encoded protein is CAISEPPSGEETQYF.